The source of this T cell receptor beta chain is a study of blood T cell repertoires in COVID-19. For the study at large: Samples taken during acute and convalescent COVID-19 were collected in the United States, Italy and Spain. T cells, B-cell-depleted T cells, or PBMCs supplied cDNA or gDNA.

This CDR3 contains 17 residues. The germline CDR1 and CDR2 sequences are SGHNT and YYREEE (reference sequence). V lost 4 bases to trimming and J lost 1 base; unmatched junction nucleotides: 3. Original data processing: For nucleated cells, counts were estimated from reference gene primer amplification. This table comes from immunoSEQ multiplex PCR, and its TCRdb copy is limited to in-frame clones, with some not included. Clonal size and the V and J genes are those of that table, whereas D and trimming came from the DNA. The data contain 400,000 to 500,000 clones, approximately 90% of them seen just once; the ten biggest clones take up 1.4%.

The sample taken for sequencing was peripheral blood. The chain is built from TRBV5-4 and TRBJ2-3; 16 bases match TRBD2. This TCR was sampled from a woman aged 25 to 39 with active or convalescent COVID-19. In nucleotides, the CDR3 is TGTGCCAGCAGCGGGACTAGCGGGGGGGCTGGCACAGATACGCAGTATTTT. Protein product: CASSGTSGGAGTDTQYF.